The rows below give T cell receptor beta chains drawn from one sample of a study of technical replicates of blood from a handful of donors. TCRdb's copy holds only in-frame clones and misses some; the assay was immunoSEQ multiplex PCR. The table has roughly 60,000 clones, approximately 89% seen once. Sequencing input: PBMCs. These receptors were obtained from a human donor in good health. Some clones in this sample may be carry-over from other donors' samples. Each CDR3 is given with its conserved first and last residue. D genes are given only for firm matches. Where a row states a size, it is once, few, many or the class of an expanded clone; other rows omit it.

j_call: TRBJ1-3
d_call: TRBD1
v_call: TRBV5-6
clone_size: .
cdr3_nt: TGTGCCAGCAGCTTTTACAGGGGGCAGGGAAACACCATATATTTT
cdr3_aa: CASSFYRGQGNTIYF

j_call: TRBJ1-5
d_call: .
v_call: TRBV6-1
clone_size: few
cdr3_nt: TGTGCCAGCAGGGCGGAACCCTATAGCAATCAGCCCCAGCATTTT
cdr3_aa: CASRAEPYSNQPQHF

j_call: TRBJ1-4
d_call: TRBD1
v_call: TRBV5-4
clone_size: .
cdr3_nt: TGTGCCAGCAGCGCGACAGGGGGCGATGAAAAACTGTTTTTT
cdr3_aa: CASSATGGDEKLFF

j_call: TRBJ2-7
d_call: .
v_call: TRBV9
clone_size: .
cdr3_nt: TGTGCCAGCAGCGTTGGGAGAGAGCAGTACTTC
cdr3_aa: CASSVGREQYF

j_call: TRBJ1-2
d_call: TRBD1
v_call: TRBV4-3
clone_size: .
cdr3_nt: TGCGCCAGCAGCCAGCAGACAGGGAGGCTTACTAACTATGGCTACACCTTC
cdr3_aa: CASSQQTGRLTNYGYTF

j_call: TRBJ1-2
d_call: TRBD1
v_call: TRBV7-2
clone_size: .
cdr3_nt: TGTGCCAGCAGCTCCCGGGACAGGGGTATCTATGGCTACACCTTC
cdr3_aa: CASSSRDRGIYGYTF

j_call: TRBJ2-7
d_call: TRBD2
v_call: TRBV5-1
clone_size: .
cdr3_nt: TGCGCCAGCTCCGGACCCCTAGCGGGTCTCTACGAGCAGTACTTC
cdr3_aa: CASSGPLAGLYEQYF

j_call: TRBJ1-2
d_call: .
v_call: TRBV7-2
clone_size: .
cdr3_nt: TGTGCAGTCGGACCCCCCTTCAGGGGCTATGGCTACACCTTC
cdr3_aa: CAVGPPFRGYGYTF

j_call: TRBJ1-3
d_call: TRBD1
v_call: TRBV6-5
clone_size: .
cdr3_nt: TGTGCCAGCGGACAGGGGCCCTCCTCTGGAAACACCATATATTTT
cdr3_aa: CASGQGPSSGNTIYF

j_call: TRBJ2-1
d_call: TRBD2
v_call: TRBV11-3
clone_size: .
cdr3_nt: TGTGCCAGCAGCCCAACGACTAGCGGGAGGGTGAATGAGCAGTTCTTC
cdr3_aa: CASSPTTSGRVNEQFF

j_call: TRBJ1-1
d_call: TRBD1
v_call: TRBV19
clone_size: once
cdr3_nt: TGTGCCAGTACTCTCCAGGGGGGCACTGAAGCTTTCTTT
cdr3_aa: CASTLQGGTEAFF